Listed below are T cell receptor beta chains from one sample, sequenced in a study of shared clonotypes between healthy human individuals. Clones were read by immunoSEQ multiplex PCR, and TCRdb kept only the in-frame ones, dropping some. The data contain 520,000 or so clones, around 79% of them seen just once; the ten biggest clones take up 10% to 15%. The material sequenced was PBMCs. These receptors came from a woman in her 40s in good health. Some clones in this sample may be carry-over from other donors' samples. Each CDR3 is given with its conserved first and last residue. The order of the fields is D gene, V gene, J gene, clone size, CDR3 protein, CDR3 DNA. A D gene is named only where the DNA matches it firmly. Clone size is given for some rows only: seen once, a few or many times, or a class if the clone is expanded.

d_gene: TRBD2; v_gene: TRBV5-4; j_gene: TRBJ2-3; abundance: .; CDR3aa: CASRPGVAGADTQYF; CDR3nt: TGTGCCAGCAGGCCGGGGGTAGCGGGAGCTGATACGCAGTATTTT
d_gene: .; v_gene: TRBV2; j_gene: TRBJ2-2; abundance: few; CDR3aa: CASSEARTVVGELFF; CDR3nt: TGTGCCAGCAGTGAAGCCCGGACAGTTGTCGGGGAGCTGTTTTTT
d_gene: .; v_gene: TRBV29-1; j_gene: TRBJ2-5; abundance: .; CDR3aa: CSVAKTAVGTQYF; CDR3nt: TGCAGCGTCGCTAAGACAGCGGTCGGGACCCAGTACTTC
d_gene: .; v_gene: TRBV9; j_gene: TRBJ1-3; abundance: .; CDR3aa: CASSGGPGDTIYF; CDR3nt: TGTGCCAGCAGCGGGGGACCTGGCGACACCATATATTTT
d_gene: TRBD2; v_gene: TRBV5-1; j_gene: TRBJ2-5; abundance: .; CDR3aa: CASSYGLAGVGETQYF; CDR3nt: TGCGCCAGCAGCTACGGACTAGCGGGAGTTGGGGAGACCCAGTACTTC
d_gene: .; v_gene: TRBV7-9; j_gene: TRBJ2-2; abundance: many; CDR3aa: CASSYDTNTGELFF; CDR3nt: TGTGCCAGCAGCTACGACACAAACACCGGGGAGCTGTTTTTT
d_gene: .; v_gene: TRBV7-3; j_gene: TRBJ1-2; abundance: many; CDR3aa: CASSLEGGLGGYTF; CDR3nt: TGTGCCAGCAGCTTGGAAGGGGGGCTCGGAGGCTACACCTTC
d_gene: TRBD1; v_gene: TRBV5-1; j_gene: TRBJ1-2; abundance: .; CDR3aa: CASSLAPGTELNYGYTF; CDR3nt: TGCGCCAGCAGCTTGGCTCCCGGGACAGAGCTTAACTATGGCTACACCTTC
d_gene: .; v_gene: TRBV10-3; j_gene: TRBJ1-2; abundance: .; CDR3aa: CAISGRGGASGYTF; CDR3nt: TGTGCCATCAGTGGGCGAGGCGGCGCGAGTGGCTACACCTTC
d_gene: .; v_gene: TRBV27; j_gene: TRBJ2-3; abundance: .; CDR3aa: CASSLRGLSAADTQYF; CDR3nt: TGTGCCAGCAGTTTGAGAGGGTTGTCTGCCGCAGATACGCAGTATTTT
d_gene: .; v_gene: TRBV18; j_gene: TRBJ2-3; abundance: .; CDR3aa: CASSSVNTDTQYF; CDR3nt: TGTGCCAGCTCTAGCGTGAACACAGATACGCAGTATTTT
d_gene: .; v_gene: TRBV10-3; j_gene: TRBJ1-2; abundance: .; CDR3aa: CAISESTDYGYTF; CDR3nt: TGTGCCATCAGTGAGTCCACCGACTATGGCTACACCTTC
d_gene: TRBD2; v_gene: TRBV11-2; j_gene: TRBJ2-7; abundance: medium-sized; CDR3aa: CASSIELAGSGRDEQYF; CDR3nt: TGTGCCAGCAGCATAGAACTAGCGGGGAGTGGGAGGGACGAGCAGTACTTC
d_gene: .; v_gene: TRBV7-9; j_gene: TRBJ2-3; abundance: .; CDR3aa: CASSLASARTDTQYF; CDR3nt: TGTGCCAGCAGCTTAGCGAGCGCTAGGACAGATACGCAGTATTTT
d_gene: .; v_gene: TRBV5-1; j_gene: TRBJ2-1; abundance: .; CDR3aa: CASSPEGTKYNEQFF; CDR3nt: TGCGCCAGCAGCCCGGAGGGGACCAAATACAATGAGCAGTTCTTC
d_gene: TRBD1; v_gene: TRBV2; j_gene: TRBJ1-1; abundance: .; CDR3aa: CASSELRGENTEAFF; CDR3nt: TGTGCCAGCAGTGAACTCAGGGGGGAGAACACTGAAGCTTTCTTT
d_gene: .; v_gene: TRBV19; j_gene: TRBJ2-3; abundance: once; CDR3aa: CASSIGFRGADTQYF; CDR3nt: TGTGCCAGTAGTATAGGGTTTAGGGGCGCAGATACGCAGTATTTT
d_gene: .; v_gene: TRBV4-1; j_gene: TRBJ2-7; abundance: .; CDR3aa: CASSQVGREQYF; CDR3nt: TGCGCCAGCAGCCAAGTGGGAAGAGAGCAGTACTTC
d_gene: .; v_gene: TRBV11-3; j_gene: TRBJ2-7; abundance: .; CDR3aa: CASSLRGNYEQYF; CDR3nt: TGTGCCAGCAGCTTACGCGGTAACTACGAGCAGTACTTC
d_gene: .; v_gene: TRBV5-6; j_gene: TRBJ1-2; abundance: .; CDR3aa: CASSITGSNYGYTF; CDR3nt: TGTGCCAGCAGCATAACCGGGAGTAACTATGGCTACACCTTC
d_gene: .; v_gene: TRBV2; j_gene: TRBJ1-2; abundance: .; CDR3aa: CASLLLSQGDYTF; CDR3nt: TGTGCCAGCCTGCTCCTCTCCCAAGGAGACTACACCTTC
d_gene: .; v_gene: TRBV25-1; j_gene: TRBJ2-3; abundance: .; CDR3aa: CASSETSGSSTDTQYF; CDR3nt: TGTGCCAGCAGTGAAACGTCGGGGTCTAGCACAGATACGCAGTATTTT
d_gene: TRBD2; v_gene: TRBV7-3; j_gene: TRBJ2-7; abundance: .; CDR3aa: CASSQGLAGVYEQYF; CDR3nt: TGTGCCAGCAGCCAGGGACTAGCGGGAGTATACGAGCAGTACTTC
d_gene: TRBD2; v_gene: TRBV6-6; j_gene: TRBJ2-5; abundance: many; CDR3aa: CASTETEREIVETQYF; CDR3nt: TGTGCCAGCACGGAGACGGAGCGGGAGATCGTGGAGACCCAGTACTTC
d_gene: .; v_gene: TRBV5-1; j_gene: TRBJ2-4; abundance: .; CDR3aa: CASSLDGAAKNIQYF; CDR3nt: TGCGCCAGCAGCTTGGACGGGGCAGCCAAAAACATTCAGTACTTC
d_gene: TRBD1; v_gene: TRBV28; j_gene: TRBJ1-2; abundance: once; CDR3aa: CASSEPYSDRAYGYTF; CDR3nt: TGTGCCAGCAGTGAACCCTACTCGGACAGGGCCTATGGCTACACCTTC
d_gene: .; v_gene: TRBV6-5; j_gene: TRBJ2-7; abundance: .; CDR3aa: CASRTRQEVYEQYF; CDR3nt: TGTGCCAGCCGAACTAGACAGGAGGTCTACGAGCAGTACTTC
d_gene: .; v_gene: TRBV30; j_gene: TRBJ1-1; abundance: .; CDR3aa: CAWSTPSAFF; CDR3nt: TGTGCCTGGAGTACCCCCTCAGCTTTCTTT
d_gene: .; v_gene: TRBV5-1; j_gene: TRBJ2-4; abundance: .; CDR3aa: CASNRNPLAKNIQYF; CDR3nt: TGCGCCAGCAATCGAAATCCTCTAGCCAAAAACATTCAGTACTTC
d_gene: .; v_gene: TRBV5-4; j_gene: TRBJ1-1; abundance: .; CDR3aa: CASSASRDRDTEAFF; CDR3nt: TGTGCCAGCAGCGCAAGCAGGGACCGCGACACTGAAGCTTTCTTT
d_gene: .; v_gene: TRBV13; j_gene: TRBJ2-3; abundance: .; CDR3aa: CASSLDYRTDTQYF; CDR3nt: TGTGCCAGCAGCTTAGATTATCGCACAGATACGCAGTATTTT
d_gene: TRBD2; v_gene: TRBV27; j_gene: TRBJ2-7; abundance: few; CDR3aa: CASSFQGGAYEQYF; CDR3nt: TGTGCCAGCAGTTTCCAGGGAGGGGCCTACGAGCAGTACTTC
d_gene: .; v_gene: TRBV5-1; j_gene: TRBJ1-2; abundance: once; CDR3aa: CASSLAEGYGYTF; CDR3nt: TGCGCCAGCAGCTTGGCCGAGGGGTATGGCTACACCTTC
d_gene: TRBD1; v_gene: TRBV5-4; j_gene: TRBJ1-3; abundance: once; CDR3aa: CASSSRDRGNTIYF; CDR3nt: TGTGCCAGCAGCTCCCGGGACAGGGGTAACACCATATATTTT
d_gene: .; v_gene: TRBV4-2; j_gene: TRBJ2-7; abundance: .; CDR3aa: CASSQDATTGQYF; CDR3nt: TGTGCCAGCAGCCAAGATGCTACTACAGGGCAGTACTTC
d_gene: .; v_gene: TRBV5-8; j_gene: TRBJ1-6; abundance: once; CDR3aa: CASTMGAREGSPLHF; CDR3nt: TGTGCCAGCACCATGGGGGCTAGGGAAGGTTCACCCCTCCACTTT
d_gene: TRBD1; v_gene: TRBV5-1; j_gene: TRBJ1-1; abundance: .; CDR3aa: CASSPWTGENTEAFF; CDR3nt: TGCGCCAGCAGCCCCTGGACAGGGGAAAACACTGAAGCTTTCTTT
d_gene: .; v_gene: TRBV11-1; j_gene: TRBJ2-5; abundance: .; CDR3aa: CASSLEYGTQYF; CDR3nt: TGTGCCAGCAGCTTAGAATACGGGACCCAGTACTTC
d_gene: TRBD1; v_gene: TRBV10-3; j_gene: TRBJ2-4; abundance: .; CDR3aa: CAIASGQGGYIQYF; CDR3nt: TGTGCCATCGCCTCGGGACAGGGAGGATACATTCAGTACTTC
d_gene: .; v_gene: TRBV11-2; j_gene: TRBJ2-7; abundance: .; CDR3aa: CASSLEADISYEQYF; CDR3nt: TGTGCCAGCAGCTTGGAAGCCGACATAAGCTACGAGCAGTACTTC
d_gene: TRBD1; v_gene: TRBV28; j_gene: TRBJ2-2; abundance: .; CDR3aa: CASSSPRTGKMPGELFF; CDR3nt: TGTGCCAGCAGTTCCCCTCGGACAGGGAAAATGCCCGGGGAGCTGTTTTTT
d_gene: .; v_gene: TRBV15; j_gene: TRBJ1-5; abundance: .; CDR3aa: CATSRDPDQPQHF; CDR3nt: TGTGCCACCAGCAGAGATCCGGATCAGCCCCAGCATTTT
d_gene: .; v_gene: TRBV5-4; j_gene: TRBJ1-2; abundance: .; CDR3aa: CATGTGTREYGYTF; CDR3nt: TGTGCCACCGGTACCGGGACAAGAGAGTATGGCTACACCTTC
d_gene: TRBD2; v_gene: TRBV7-2; j_gene: TRBJ2-3; abundance: .; CDR3aa: CASSQGLAVTTDTQYF; CDR3nt: TGTGCCAGCAGCCAAGGACTAGCGGTTACCACAGATACGCAGTATTTT
d_gene: TRBD2; v_gene: TRBV5-1; j_gene: TRBJ2-2; abundance: .; CDR3aa: CASSRTSGLAPGELFF; CDR3nt: TGCGCCAGCAGCAGAACATCGGGACTAGCCCCCGGGGAGCTGTTTTTT
d_gene: TRBD1; v_gene: TRBV28; j_gene: TRBJ1-5; abundance: .; CDR3aa: CASTRLGQGNSNQPQHF; CDR3nt: TGTGCCAGCACTCGATTGGGACAGGGGAATAGCAATCAGCCCCAGCATTTT
d_gene: .; v_gene: TRBV11-3; j_gene: TRBJ2-3; abundance: .; CDR3aa: CASSLRGLPDTQYF; CDR3nt: TGTGCCAGCAGCTTACGGGGCCTCCCAGATACGCAGTATTTT
d_gene: TRBD2; v_gene: TRBV9; j_gene: TRBJ2-1; abundance: .; CDR3aa: CASSDPGLAGGGNEQFF; CDR3nt: TGTGCCAGCAGCGACCCGGGACTAGCGGGAGGGGGCAATGAGCAGTTCTTC
d_gene: .; v_gene: TRBV10-1; j_gene: TRBJ2-5; abundance: .; CDR3aa: CASSELSDQETQYF; CDR3nt: TGCGCCAGCAGTGAGTTATCAGACCAAGAGACCCAGTACTTC
d_gene: .; v_gene: TRBV4-3; j_gene: TRBJ2-5; abundance: .; CDR3aa: CASSQDQRGETQYF; CDR3nt: TGCGCCAGCAGCCAAGATCAGCGAGGGGAGACCCAGTACTTC
d_gene: .; v_gene: TRBV9; j_gene: TRBJ1-4; abundance: .; CDR3aa: CASSVGEATDEKLFF; CDR3nt: TGTGCCAGCAGCGTAGGCGAGGCCACGGATGAAAAACTGTTTTTT
d_gene: .; v_gene: TRBV4-1; j_gene: TRBJ2-7; abundance: .; CDR3aa: CASSRSETYEQYF; CDR3nt: TGCGCCAGCAGCCGATCAGAAACCTACGAGCAGTACTTC
d_gene: .; v_gene: TRBV7-9; j_gene: TRBJ1-1; abundance: few; CDR3aa: CASSLAMNTEAFF; CDR3nt: TGTGCCAGCAGCTTAGCGATGAACACTGAAGCTTTCTTT